These 21 T cell receptor beta chains originate from one sample sequenced in a study of OX40 agonist ivuxolimab in advanced cancers. Sequencing was performed with immunoSEQ multiplex PCR; in TCRdb, only in-frame clones are kept and a portion is missing. Among fewer than 140,000 clones, about nine tenths were seen once, and the ten largest hold approximately 0.49%. This specimen consisted of CD4+ or CD8+ T cells sorted from blood, obtained in a trial of the OX40 agonist ivuxolimab. The receptors stem from an adult with an advanced solid tumor such as melanoma, head and neck, liver or kidney cancer.

V usage is TRBV27 and J usage is TRBJ1-3, with 9 nucleotides matching TRBD1. CDR3 size: 17 residues. Looked up from germline, CDR1 is MNHEY and CDR2 is SMNVEV (reference sequence). Germline trimming cut 2 bases from V and 3 bases from J; bases unmatched to any gene: 8. The CDR3 protein is CASSLTIQGAGGNTIYF. DNA of the CDR3: TGTGCCAGCAGTTTAACCATACAGGGGGCGGGTGGAAACACCATATATTTT.

The gene calls are TRBV6-5 and TRBJ2-3; no firm D call. This CDR3 is built from 14 residues. Germline loops: CDR1 MNHEY, CDR2 SVGAGI. The V end was cut by 0 bases, the J end by 1 base, with 5 bases between. The CDR3 DNA is TGTGCCAGCAGTTACTCGCAGGGCACAGATACGCAGTATTTT. Protein product: CASSYSQGTDTQYF.

The rearrangement uses TRBV7-2 and TRBJ1-1; weak D call: TRBD1 (6 bases). The CDR3 sequence is 13 residues long. V was shortened by 8 bases and J by 4 bases, with 14 bases between the two germline ends. Germline V gives CDR1 SGHTA, CDR2 FQGNSA. This CDR3 is CASLGGSGTEAFF. CDR3 sequence (DNA): TGTGCCAGCTTAGGGGGGTCGGGCACTGAAGCTTTCTTT.

The chain recombines TRBV6-5 with TRBJ1-1; unclear D gene. Germline V CDR1 and CDR2: MNHEY, SVGAGI. The V end lost 5 bases, the J end lost 4 bases, and 14 bases lay between the germline ends. This CDR3 is 14 amino acids long. The CDR3 region has the DNA TGTGCCAGCAGTGTCTCCCCGGCTGGCACTGAAGCTTTCTTT. This encodes CASSVSPAGTEAFF.

The rearrangement uses TRBV5-1 and TRBJ1-5; 7 bases are shared with TRBD1. After removal of 4 bases from V and 9 bases from J, the junction contained 13 bases not matched to a gene. CDR1 and CDR2 (germline): SGHRS, YFSETQ. CDR3 length: 15 amino acids. CDR3 loop: CASSPHGGTVMPQHF. The CDR3 region has the DNA TGCGCCAGCAGCCCCCACGGGGGGACAGTGATGCCCCAGCATTTT. Full variable domain (rest looked up from reference TRBV5-1 and TRBJ1-5): KAGVTQTPRYLIKTRGQQVTLSCSPISGHRSVSWYQQTPGQGLQFLFEYFSETQRNKGNFPGRFSGRQFSNSRSEMNVSTLELGDSALYLCASSPHGGTVMPQHFGDGTRLSIL.

This chain links TRBV4-3 with TRBJ2-2, with D tentatively TRBD1 or TRBD2 (5 bases each). This CDR3 comprises 15 residues. From germline, CDR1 is LGHNA and CDR2 YSLEER. Between the trimmed V and J ends, which lost 3 bases and 8 bases, there was a span of 16 bases. CDR3 in DNA: TGCGCCAGCAGCCAGGAACGAACCGGGGCTGGGGAGCTGTTTTTT. Translation: CASSQERTGAGELFF.

V is TRBV28 and J is TRBJ2-6; TRBD2 aligns across 7 bases. Per germline, CDR1 MDHEN and CDR2 SYDVKM. The CDR3 runs to 15 residues. J gave up 1 base and V 5 bases, and 2 bases lay outside the gene matches. The CDR3 sequence is CASSMGGSGANVLTF. The CDR3 coding sequence is TGTGCCAGCAGTATGGGGGGGTCTGGGGCCAACGTCCTGACTTTC.

This chain connects TRBV9 to TRBJ2-3; 9 bases map to TRBD1. The CDR3 has 15 residues. The germline gives CDR1 SGDLS, CDR2 YYNGEE. With 3 bases clipped from V and 4 bases from J, the junction kept 6 bases outside the gene matches. CDR3 coding DNA: TGTGCCAGCAGCGGATACAGGGGGCTGGCAGATACGCAGTATTTT. The encoded protein is CASSGYRGLADTQYF.

The V gene is TRBV5-1, the J gene TRBJ1-2; D unresolved. This CDR3 is built from 17 residues. The germline CDR1 and CDR2 sequences are SGHRS and YFSETQ. Trimming took 0 bases from V and 2 from J, leaving 17 bases between them. The CDR3 is CASSLEGRQVINYGYTF. In nucleotides, the CDR3 is TGCGCCAGCAGCTTGGAAGGAAGGCAGGTTATCAACTATGGCTACACCTTC.

This chain connects TRBV6-1 to TRBJ1-2, with D unresolved. Deletions cut 8 bases from V and 4 bases from J, with 14 bases between. This CDR3 is 13 amino acids long. Per germline, CDR1 MNHNS and CDR2 SASEGT. DNA of the CDR3: TGTGCCAGCCTTGAGGATTTTGGCTATGGCTACACCTTC. It is translated as CASLEDFGYGYTF.

The chain has TRBV28 and TRBJ1-1; D gene ambiguous. Germline V gives CDR1 MDHEN, CDR2 SYDVKM. This CDR3 contains 12 residues. V dropped 5 bases and J dropped 13 bases, with 17 bases sitting between them. CDR3: CASSPRDLKLFF. The CDR3, as DNA: TGTGCCAGCAGTCCCCGGGATCTAAAGCTTTTCTTT.

V gene TRBV6-5 combines with J gene TRBJ1-1, with D tentatively TRBD1 (6 bases). The V gene's germline CDR1 is MNHEY and CDR2 SVGAGI. V lost 4 bases, J lost 3 bases, and 9 bases lay in between. The CDR3 is made up of 13 amino acids. CDR3 in amino acids: CASSSPGDTEAFF. The CDR3 DNA reads TGTGCCAGCAGTTCCCCAGGGGACACTGAAGCTTTCTTT.

The chain employs TRBV5-1 and TRBJ2-7, with 8 nucleotides matching TRBD1. The CDR3 is made up of 14 amino acids. Germline-derived CDR1 and CDR2 are SGHRS and YFSETQ. V shed 2 bases and J 7 bases; nucleotides not matched to a gene: 8. CDR3 region: CASSFDRGPREQYF. Here the CDR3 DNA reads TGCGCCAGCAGCTTTGACAGGGGCCCTAGGGAGCAGTACTTC.

Note on this clone: An end of the junction differs from the germline gene, which may be a read error. The chain has TRBV28 and TRBJ2-7, with 7 bases lining up with TRBD1. Germline CDR1 is MDHEN and CDR2 is SYDVKM. The CDR3 runs 11 residues. The CDR3 DNA reads TGTGCCAGCAGTAGCCGGGACAGACCTCACTTC. Protein product: CASSSRDRPHF.

This clone came up a few times. The rearrangement uses TRBV5-1 and TRBJ2-7, with 9 bases matching TRBD2. The CDR3 contains 17 residues. V was pared by 5 bases and J by 2 bases, with 14 bases of the junction left unmatched. Germline V gives CDR1 SGHRS, CDR2 YFSETQ. The CDR3 reads CASRQSLYRGGAYEQYF. The CDR3 nucleotides read TGCGCCAGCAGACAGTCCCTTTATCGCGGGGGGGCCTACGAGCAGTACTTC.

The rearrangement uses TRBV4-2 and TRBJ2-7, with a possible D match to TRBD1 (6 bases). V lost 2 bases, J lost 7 bases, and 27 bases lay in between. The germline gives CDR1 LGHNA, CDR2 YNFKEQ. The CDR3 runs to 18 residues. The CDR3 DNA is TGTGCCAGCAGCCAATCCGGGCTGGGGGCCGCCCCCCACTGGGAGCAGTACTTC. It encodes CASSQSGLGAAPHWEQYF.

V usage is TRBV5-1 and J usage is TRBJ1-2; no clear D gene. The CDR3 length is 12 residues. Per germline, CDR1 SGHRS and CDR2 YFSETQ. Trimming left V 5 bases short and J 1 base short, with 6 bases between. CDR3 protein: CASRPFNYGYTF. The DNA for the CDR3 is TGCGCCAGCAGACCCTTTAACTATGGCTACACCTTC.

The chain uses TRBV25-1 and TRBJ1-3; D is unclear. CDR3 length: 15 residues. Trimming removed 3 bases from V and 2 bases from J, with 11 bases in between. Germline CDR1 MGHDK, CDR2 SYGVNS. Here the CDR3 DNA reads TGTGCCAGCAGTGAGAGAGTTGGACCTGGAAACACCATATATTTT. This sequence encodes CASSERVGPGNTIYF.

V gene TRBV2 combines with J gene TRBJ1-4; 9 nucleotides match TRBD1. CDR1 and CDR2 from the germline V gene are SNHLY and FYNNEI. Trimming at V came to 9 bases and at J to 0 bases, leaving 8 bases not matched to a gene. This CDR3 contains 16 residues. The CDR3 region has the DNA TGTGCCAGTAAGGACAGGGGACGCACAACTAATGAAAAACTGTTTTTT. Protein: CASKDRGRTTNEKLFF.

A few counts support this clone. The chain joins TRBV6-6 to TRBJ1-1; 12 bases match TRBD1. V shed 2 bases and J 8 bases; nucleotides not matched to a gene: 6. Germline loops: CDR1 MNHNY, CDR2 SVGAGI (reference sequence). This CDR3 comprises 15 residues. CDR3 protein: CASSYGTGGAIEAFF. DNA of the CDR3: TGTGCCAGCAGTTACGGGACAGGGGGCGCTATAGAAGCTTTCTTT.

The V gene is TRBV7-2, the J gene TRBJ2-3; possibly TRBD2 for D (6 bases). Germline assignment: CDR1 SGHTA and CDR2 FQGNSA. The ends were cut back, 4 bases at V and 2 bases at J, with 19 bases in the middle. The CDR3 extends over 17 amino acids. The CDR3 DNA reads as TGTGCCAGCAGCTCTCGTAGGAGGGGTCACCCCACAGATACGCAGTATTTT. Protein: CASSSRRRGHPTDTQYF. Drawing the rest from reference TRBV7-2 and TRBJ2-3, the complete variable domain is GAGVSQSPSNKVTEKGKDVELRCDPISGHTALYWYRQSLGQGLEFLIYFQGNSAPDKSGLPSDRFSAERTGGSVSTLTIQRTQQEDSAVYLCASSSRRRGHPTDTQYFGPGTRLTVL.